The source of this TCR beta chain is a study of cytomegalovirus exposure and HLA in healthy donors. This clone has more than one count but fewer than ten. PCR used 60 Vbeta primers and 13 Jbeta primers. Profiled with immunoSEQ multiplex PCR; TCRdb holds only in-frame clones, not every one. Here the sample spans 150,000 to 200,000 clones, approximately 79% being singletons. Material: PBMCs. This receptor was identified in a woman aged 25 to 39 in good health and CMV-seropositive.

The CDR3 is CASRQTRWEAQYF. The CDR3, as DNA: TGTGCCAGCAGACAAACCCGATGGGAGGCCCAGTACTTC. The chain carries TRBV27 and TRBJ2-5; D perhaps matches TRBD2 (6 bases). The V gene's germline CDR1 is MNHEY and CDR2 SMNVEV (reference sequence). The CDR3 totals 13 residues. The V end lost 6 bases, the J end lost 9 bases, and 17 bases lay between the germline ends.